These T cell receptor beta chains were read from a single sample in a study of T cells in Graves' hyperthyroidism and ophthalmopathy. TCRdb called the multiplex PCR reads again in MiXCR, with one record for every CDR3 protein. Of about 200,000 distinct CDR3 sequences listed, 17% were seen once; the top ten hold roughly 55%. The sample taken for sequencing was blood. Source of these receptors: a woman aged 45 to 65 with Graves' hyperthyroidism. Both conserved end residues are part of each CDR3. D genes are given only for firm matches. Clone size is given for some rows only: seen once, a few or many times, or a class if the clone is expanded.

V gene: TRBV6-6
J gene: TRBJ2-1
CDR3 length: 14
clone size: many
D gene: -
CDR3 DNA: TGTGCCAGCAGTTACTCGAGGGTATACAATGAGCAGTTCTTC
CDR3 protein: CASSYSRVYNEQFF

V gene: TRBV11-2
J gene: TRBJ2-7
CDR3 length: 14
clone size: many
D gene: TRBD2
CDR3 DNA: TGTGCCAGCAGCCGACTAGCGGTGCCTCGGGAGCAGTACTTC
CDR3 protein: CASSRLAVPREQYF

V gene: TRBV5-5
J gene: TRBJ2-7
CDR3 length: 15
clone size: many
D gene: TRBD1
CDR3 DNA: TGTGCCAGCAGCTTGGCAGGACAGGGGCTCTACGAGCAGTACTTC
CDR3 protein: CASSLAGQGLYEQYF

V gene: TRBV6-4
J gene: TRBJ1-2
CDR3 length: 15
clone size: -
D gene: -
CDR3 DNA: TGTGCCAGCAGTGAGGACAGCCAAGCTAACTATGGCTACACCTTC
CDR3 protein: CASSEDSQANYGYTF

V gene: TRBV24-1
J gene: TRBJ2-3
CDR3 length: 17
clone size: many
D gene: -
CDR3 DNA: TGTGCCACCAGTGATCCCAGCGGCGGAGGGCCTTTGGATACGCAGTATTTT
CDR3 protein: CATSDPSGGGPLDTQYF

V gene: TRBV6-1
J gene: TRBJ2-7
CDR3 length: 13
clone size: many
D gene: -
CDR3 DNA: TGTGCCAGCCAGACCGGGAGCTCCTACGAGCAGTACTTC
CDR3 protein: CASQTGSSYEQYF

V gene: TRBV12-5
J gene: TRBJ2-1
CDR3 length: 18
clone size: many
D gene: -
CDR3 DNA: TGTGCTAGTGGTTTGCTGGACGCCTTCCGGAGTACTTTCAATGAGCAGTTCTTC
CDR3 protein: CASGLLDAFRSTFNEQFF

V gene: TRBV7-9
J gene: TRBJ1-5
CDR3 length: 15
clone size: many
D gene: -
CDR3 DNA: TGTGCCAGCAGCGGGGGACCGAGTAGCAATCAGCCCCAGCATTTT
CDR3 protein: CASSGGPSSNQPQHF

V gene: TRBV20-1
J gene: TRBJ2-2
CDR3 length: 12
clone size: -
D gene: -
CDR3 DNA: TGCAGTGCTACTAGGGGCACCGGGGAGCTGTTTTTT
CDR3 protein: CSATRGTGELFF

V gene: TRBV15
J gene: TRBJ2-7
CDR3 length: 12
clone size: -
D gene: -
CDR3 DNA: TGTGCCACCAGCAGAGATAGTCACGAGCAGTACTTC
CDR3 protein: CATSRDSHEQYF

V gene: TRBV5-6
J gene: TRBJ2-7
CDR3 length: 16
clone size: -
D gene: -
CDR3 DNA: TGTGCCAGCAGCTTGAAGGGTTCGAGCGGCTCCTACGAGCAGTACTTC
CDR3 protein: CASSLKGSSGSYEQYF

V gene: TRBV12-3/TRBV12-4
J gene: TRBJ2-1
CDR3 length: 17
clone size: many
D gene: -
CDR3 DNA: TGTGCCAGCAGTTCGGGCATTGACACGAGCTCCTACAATGAGCAGTTCTTC
CDR3 protein: CASSSGIDTSSYNEQFF

V gene: TRBV27
J gene: TRBJ2-3
CDR3 length: 14
clone size: many
D gene: -
CDR3 DNA: TGTGCCAGCAGTTTATACGATAGCACAGATACGCAGTATTTT
CDR3 protein: CASSLYDSTDTQYF

V gene: TRBV20-1
J gene: TRBJ1-1
CDR3 length: 11
clone size: many
D gene: -
CDR3 DNA: TGCTCGCCGGGGGGTTACACTGAAGCTTTCTTT
CDR3 protein: CSPGGYTEAFF

V gene: TRBV6-1
J gene: TRBJ2-5
CDR3 length: 12
clone size: -
D gene: -
CDR3 DNA: TGTGCCAGTCTAGGGGGGTTGGGGACCCAGTACTTC
CDR3 protein: CASLGGLGTQYF

V gene: TRBV4-1
J gene: TRBJ1-5
CDR3 length: 15
clone size: few
D gene: -
CDR3 DNA: TGCGCCAGCAGCCAAGGCGGGACCGCCGATTGGCCCCAGCATTTT
CDR3 protein: CASSQGGTADWPQHF

V gene: TRBV12-3/TRBV12-4
J gene: TRBJ2-1
CDR3 length: 15
clone size: many
D gene: -
CDR3 DNA: TGTGCCAGCAGACGTGGAGGGAGTCAGTCTAATGAGCAGTTCTTC
CDR3 protein: CASRRGGSQSNEQFF

V gene: TRBV30
J gene: TRBJ1-1
CDR3 length: 14
clone size: many
D gene: -
CDR3 DNA: TGTGCCTGGAGCCCCCGGGCCGACGACGCTGAAGCTTTCTTT
CDR3 protein: CAWSPRADDAEAFF

V gene: TRBV12-3/TRBV12-4
J gene: TRBJ2-3
CDR3 length: 14
clone size: many
D gene: -
CDR3 DNA: TGTGCCAGCCTCCGGGGCGGTTTCACAGATACGCAGTATTTT
CDR3 protein: CASLRGGFTDTQYF

V gene: TRBV6-5
J gene: TRBJ1-4
CDR3 length: 17
clone size: many
D gene: -
CDR3 DNA: TGTGCCAGCAGTTACTCGACGTTTGGGACCTCGGGGGAAAAACTGTTTTTT
CDR3 protein: CASSYSTFGTSGEKLFF

V gene: TRBV27
J gene: TRBJ2-5
CDR3 length: 18
clone size: -
D gene: -
CDR3 DNA: TGTGCCAGCAGTTTAATACCCCCCCAGGCGGACATCCAAGAGACCCAGTACTTC
CDR3 protein: CASSLIPPQADIQETQYF

V gene: TRBV3-1
J gene: TRBJ2-1
CDR3 length: 12
clone size: -
D gene: -
CDR3 DNA: TGTGCCAGCAGCCAAGACACCCCCGAGCAGTTCTTC
CDR3 protein: CASSQDTPEQFF

V gene: TRBV28
J gene: TRBJ1-6
CDR3 length: 13
clone size: many
D gene: -
CDR3 DNA: TGTGCCAGCAGTTTCCCCGGGGACTCACCCCTCCACTTT
CDR3 protein: CASSFPGDSPLHF

V gene: TRBV7-8
J gene: TRBJ1-5
CDR3 length: 16
clone size: many
D gene: -
CDR3 DNA: TGTGCCAGCAGCTTAGTGTCGGGATTCAGCAATCAGCCCCAGCATTTT
CDR3 protein: CASSLVSGFSNQPQHF

V gene: TRBV11-2
J gene: TRBJ2-3
CDR3 length: 16
clone size: -
D gene: -
CDR3 DNA: TGTGCCAGCAGCCCCTCGATTGGGGGGCTCACAGATACGCAGTATTTT
CDR3 protein: CASSPSIGGLTDTQYF

V gene: TRBV18
J gene: TRBJ1-2
CDR3 length: 14
clone size: many
D gene: -
CDR3 DNA: TGTGCCAGCTCCCCCAGCAAGGGGTCTTATGGCTACACCTTC
CDR3 protein: CASSPSKGSYGYTF

V gene: TRBV11-2
J gene: TRBJ1-3
CDR3 length: 16
clone size: -
D gene: -
CDR3 DNA: TGTGCCAGCACCCTATTTTCGGGGGCTAATGGAAACACCATATATTTT
CDR3 protein: CASTLFSGANGNTIYF

V gene: TRBV14
J gene: TRBJ2-1
CDR3 length: 14
clone size: few
D gene: -
CDR3 DNA: TGTGCCAGCAGCCAAGATTTTTTTGCGGGTGAGCAGTTCTTC
CDR3 protein: CASSQDFFAGEQFF

V gene: TRBV30
J gene: TRBJ2-7
CDR3 length: 15
clone size: few
D gene: -
CDR3 DNA: TGTGCCTGGAGTGTGAGGGGGATAGCCTTAGGGGAGCAGTACTTC
CDR3 protein: CAWSVRGIALGEQYF

V gene: TRBV6-1
J gene: TRBJ2-4
CDR3 length: 15
clone size: many
D gene: TRBD1
CDR3 DNA: TGTGCCAGCACCCTGACAGGGGCGGCCGGAAACATTCAGTACTTC
CDR3 protein: CASTLTGAAGNIQYF

V gene: TRBV4-1
J gene: TRBJ2-1
CDR3 length: 15
clone size: -
D gene: TRBD1
CDR3 DNA: TGCGCCAGCAGCCCACAGGGGGCGGATTACAATGGGCAGTTCTTC
CDR3 protein: CASSPQGADYNGQFF

V gene: TRBV30
J gene: TRBJ2-7
CDR3 length: 15
clone size: few
D gene: TRBD2
CDR3 DNA: TGTGCCTGGGGAAAGGGGACTAGCGGGACGTACGAGCAGTACTTC
CDR3 protein: CAWGKGTSGTYEQYF

V gene: TRBV11-3
J gene: TRBJ2-1
CDR3 length: 15
clone size: many
D gene: -
CDR3 DNA: TGTGCCAGCAGCAAATGGACTTCCTCCTACAATGAGCAGTTCTTC
CDR3 protein: CASSKWTSSYNEQFF

V gene: TRBV12-3/TRBV12-4
J gene: TRBJ2-7
CDR3 length: 15
clone size: many
D gene: -
CDR3 DNA: TGTGCCAGCAGCCCCCGGCAAGCGGGACACTACGAGCAGTACTTC
CDR3 protein: CASSPRQAGHYEQYF

V gene: TRBV4-2
J gene: TRBJ2-1
CDR3 length: 15
clone size: many
D gene: TRBD2
CDR3 DNA: TGTGCCAGCAGCCATAGGGCTAGTGGGGGGGATGAGCAGTTCTTC
CDR3 protein: CASSHRASGGDEQFF

V gene: TRBV6-1
J gene: TRBJ2-1
CDR3 length: 16
clone size: few
D gene: TRBD1
CDR3 DNA: TGTGCCAGCAGTGAATTGGGTGGGGACAGGTACAATGAGCAGTTCTTC
CDR3 protein: CASSELGGDRYNEQFF

V gene: TRBV10-3
J gene: TRBJ2-1
CDR3 length: 19
clone size: few
D gene: -
CDR3 DNA: TGTGCCATCAGTGAGTCGATTCGGAGGGGCCTGCGGTCCTACAATGAGCAGTTCTTC
CDR3 protein: CAISESIRRGLRSYNEQFF

V gene: TRBV27
J gene: TRBJ2-7
CDR3 length: 14
clone size: many
D gene: -
CDR3 DNA: TGTGCCAGCGGGTCCGAACTAAGCTCCTACGAGCAGTACTTC
CDR3 protein: CASGSELSSYEQYF

V gene: TRBV19
J gene: TRBJ2-2
CDR3 length: 12
clone size: -
D gene: -
CDR3 DNA: TGTGCCAGTAGTATTCAAGCCGGGGAGCTGTTTTTT
CDR3 protein: CASSIQAGELFF

V gene: TRBV19
J gene: TRBJ1-6
CDR3 length: 14
clone size: few
D gene: -
CDR3 DNA: TGTGCCAGTAGAGGGCTACTTCATAATTCACCCCTCCACTTT
CDR3 protein: CASRGLLHNSPLHF

V gene: TRBV5-6
J gene: TRBJ2-3
CDR3 length: 16
clone size: once
D gene: -
CDR3 DNA: TGTGCCAGCAGCTTGGGCGCAGGCAGGGGCACAGATACGCAGTATTTT
CDR3 protein: CASSLGAGRGTDTQYF

V gene: TRBV2
J gene: TRBJ1-1
CDR3 length: 12
clone size: -
D gene: -
CDR3 DNA: TGTGCCAGCGACAGTTGGGGCACTGAAGCTTTCTTT
CDR3 protein: CASDSWGTEAFF

V gene: TRBV6-6
J gene: TRBJ1-2
CDR3 length: 15
clone size: many
D gene: TRBD1
CDR3 DNA: TGTGCCAGCAGTTACGACGTCACAGGGGGTTATGGCTACACCTTC
CDR3 protein: CASSYDVTGGYGYTF

V gene: TRBV6-1
J gene: TRBJ2-7
CDR3 length: 16
clone size: -
D gene: -
CDR3 DNA: TGTGCCAGCAAACCCTTCCATGCACAAGTGCCCTACGAGCAGTACTTC
CDR3 protein: CASKPFHAQVPYEQYF

V gene: TRBV7-3
J gene: TRBJ1-1
CDR3 length: 13
clone size: many
D gene: TRBD1
CDR3 DNA: TGTGCCAGCAGTCCTGACAGGGAAGGTGAAGCTTTCTTT
CDR3 protein: CASSPDREGEAFF

V gene: TRBV19
J gene: TRBJ2-1
CDR3 length: 16
clone size: many
D gene: -
CDR3 DNA: TGTGCCAGTAGTATAGGGAGTGGGGCAGGGGCTAGGGAGCAGTTCTTC
CDR3 protein: CASSIGSGAGAREQFF

V gene: TRBV5-1
J gene: TRBJ1-5
CDR3 length: 15
clone size: -
D gene: -
CDR3 DNA: TGCGCCAGCAGCTTCTTAGGTGGGAGCAATCAGCCCCAGCATTTT
CDR3 protein: CASSFLGGSNQPQHF

V gene: TRBV20-1
J gene: TRBJ1-5
CDR3 length: 15
clone size: many
D gene: -
CDR3 DNA: TGCAGTGCTAGAGAAGGGGGAGGGTCGGATCAGCCCCAGCATTTT
CDR3 protein: CSAREGGGSDQPQHF

V gene: TRBV20-1
J gene: TRBJ2-7
CDR3 length: 14
clone size: -
D gene: -
CDR3 DNA: TGCAGTGCTAGATACGAACAGCTGGCCTACGAGCAGTACTTC
CDR3 protein: CSARYEQLAYEQYF